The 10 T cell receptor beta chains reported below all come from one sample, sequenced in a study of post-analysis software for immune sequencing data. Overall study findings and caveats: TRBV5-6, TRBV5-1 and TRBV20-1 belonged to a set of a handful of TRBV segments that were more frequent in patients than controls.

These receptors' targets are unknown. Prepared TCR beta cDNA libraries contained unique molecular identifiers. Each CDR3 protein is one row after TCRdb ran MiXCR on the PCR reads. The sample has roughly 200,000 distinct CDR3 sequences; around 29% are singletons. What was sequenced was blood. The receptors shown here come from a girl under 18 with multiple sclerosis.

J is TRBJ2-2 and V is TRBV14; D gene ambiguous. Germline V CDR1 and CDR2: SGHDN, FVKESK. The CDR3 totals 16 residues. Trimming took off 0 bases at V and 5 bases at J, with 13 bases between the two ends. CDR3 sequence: CASSQDAAVSTGELFF. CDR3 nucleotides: TGTGCCAGCAGCCAAGATGCGGCAGTTTCTACCGGGGAGCTGTTTTTT. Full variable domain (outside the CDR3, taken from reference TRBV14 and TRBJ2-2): EAGVTQFPSHSVIEKGQTVTLRCDPISGHDNLYWYRRVMGKEIKFLLHFVKESKQDESGMPNNRFLAERTGGTYSTLKVQPAELEDSGVYFCASSQDAAVSTGELFFGEGSRLTVL.

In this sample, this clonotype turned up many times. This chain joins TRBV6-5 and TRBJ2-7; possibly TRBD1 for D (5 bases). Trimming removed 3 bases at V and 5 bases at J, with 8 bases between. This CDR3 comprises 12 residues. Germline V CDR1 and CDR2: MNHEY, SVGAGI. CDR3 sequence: CASSYKGDEQYF. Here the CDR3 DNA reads TGTGCCAGCAGTTATAAAGGGGACGAGCAGTACTTC.

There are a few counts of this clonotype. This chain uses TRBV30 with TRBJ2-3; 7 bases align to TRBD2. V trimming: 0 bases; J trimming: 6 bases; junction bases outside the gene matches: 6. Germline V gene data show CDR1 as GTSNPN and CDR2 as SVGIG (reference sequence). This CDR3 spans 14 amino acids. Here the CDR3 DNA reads TGTGCCTGGAGTGTGCGGGGAGGGTCGGATACGCAGTATTTT. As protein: CAWSVRGGSDTQYF.

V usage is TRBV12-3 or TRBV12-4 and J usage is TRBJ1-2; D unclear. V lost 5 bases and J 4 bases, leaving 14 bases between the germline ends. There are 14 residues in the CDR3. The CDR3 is CASSPNPSPYGYTF. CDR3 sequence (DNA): TGTGCCAGCAGTCCTAACCCAAGCCCCTATGGCTACACCTTC.

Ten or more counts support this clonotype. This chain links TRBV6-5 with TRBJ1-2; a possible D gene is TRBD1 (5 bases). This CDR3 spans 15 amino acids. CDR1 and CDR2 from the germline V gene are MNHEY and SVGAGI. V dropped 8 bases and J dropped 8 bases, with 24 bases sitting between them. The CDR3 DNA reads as TGTGCCAGCGCCAGGGCCGGGGTTCCATATGAAGGCTACACCTTC. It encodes CASARAGVPYEGYTF.

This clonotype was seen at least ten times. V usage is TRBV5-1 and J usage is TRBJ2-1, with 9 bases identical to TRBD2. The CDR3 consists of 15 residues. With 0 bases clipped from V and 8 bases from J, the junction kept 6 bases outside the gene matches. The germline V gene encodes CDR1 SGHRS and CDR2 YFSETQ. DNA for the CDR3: TGCGCCAGCAGCTTGGACGGGACTAGCCGGGATGAGCAGTTCTTC. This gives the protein CASSLDGTSRDEQFF.

The CDR3 region has the DNA TGTGCCAGCAGTCCCATAGGGAACACCGGGGAGCTGTTTTTT. Encoded protein: CASSPIGNTGELFF. The chain is built from TRBV12-3 or TRBV12-4 and TRBJ2-2; D gene uncertain. The CDR3 length is 14 residues. Trimming took 5 bases from V and 1 from J, leaving 8 bases between them.

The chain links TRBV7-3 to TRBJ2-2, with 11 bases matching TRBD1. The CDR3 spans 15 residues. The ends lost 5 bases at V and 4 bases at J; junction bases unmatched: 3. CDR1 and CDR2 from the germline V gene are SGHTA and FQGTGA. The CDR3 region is CASSKGQGGTGELFF. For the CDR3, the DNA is TGTGCCAGCAGCAAGGGACAGGGGGGCACCGGGGAGCTGTTTTTT.

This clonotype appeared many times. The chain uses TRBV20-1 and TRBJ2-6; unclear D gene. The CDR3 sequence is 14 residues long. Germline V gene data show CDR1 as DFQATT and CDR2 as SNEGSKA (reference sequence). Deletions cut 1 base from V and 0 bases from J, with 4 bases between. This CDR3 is CSARGISGANVLTF. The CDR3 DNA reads TGCAGTGCTAGAGGGATCTCTGGGGCCAACGTCCTGACTTTC.

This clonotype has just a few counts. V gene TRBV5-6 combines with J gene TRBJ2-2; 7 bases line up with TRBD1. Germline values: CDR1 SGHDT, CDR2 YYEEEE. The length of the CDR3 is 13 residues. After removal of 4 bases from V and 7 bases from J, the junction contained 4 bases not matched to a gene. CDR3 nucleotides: TGTGCCAGCAGCCTGGGACAGATCGGGGAGCTGTTTTTT. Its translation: CASSLGQIGELFF.